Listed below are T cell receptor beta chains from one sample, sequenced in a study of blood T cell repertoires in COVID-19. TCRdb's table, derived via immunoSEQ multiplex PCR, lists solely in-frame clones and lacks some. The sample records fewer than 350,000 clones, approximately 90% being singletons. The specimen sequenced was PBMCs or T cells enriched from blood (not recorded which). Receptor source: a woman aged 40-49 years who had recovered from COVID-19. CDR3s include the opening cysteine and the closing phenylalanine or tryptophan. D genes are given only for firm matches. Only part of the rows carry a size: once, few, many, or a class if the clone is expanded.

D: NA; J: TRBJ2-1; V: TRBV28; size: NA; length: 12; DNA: TGTGCCAGCGGCACATCCTACAATGAGCAGTTCTTC; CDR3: CASGTSYNEQFF
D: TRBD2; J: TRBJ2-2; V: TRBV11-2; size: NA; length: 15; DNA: TGTGCCAGCAGCTTCGCGGGAGGGAACACCGGGGAGCTGTTTTTT; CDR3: CASSFAGGNTGELFF
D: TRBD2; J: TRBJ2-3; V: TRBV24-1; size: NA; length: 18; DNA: TGTGCCACCAGTGAAGTGGGACTAGGGGGGGTAAATTCGGATACGCAGTATTTT; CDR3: CATSEVGLGGVNSDTQYF
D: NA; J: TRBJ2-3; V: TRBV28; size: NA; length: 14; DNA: TGTGCCAGCAGTGGTCGTAGGGGGAGGGTCACGCAGTATTTT; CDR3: CASSGRRGRVTQYF
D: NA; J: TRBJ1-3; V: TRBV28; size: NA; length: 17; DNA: TGTGCCAGCAGTTTACCCCTTTCCCAGGGAACTGGAAACACCATATATTTT; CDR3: CASSLPLSQGTGNTIYF
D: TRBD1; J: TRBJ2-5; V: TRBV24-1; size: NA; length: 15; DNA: TGTGCCACCAGTGACCCTGGACAGGGCCAAGAGACCCAGTACTTC; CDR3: CATSDPGQGQETQYF
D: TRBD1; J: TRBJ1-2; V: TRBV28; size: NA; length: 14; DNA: TGTGCCAGCAGTTCCCGGGACAGGGCTTTTGGCTACACCTTC; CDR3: CASSSRDRAFGYTF
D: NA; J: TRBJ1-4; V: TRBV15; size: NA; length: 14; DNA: TGTGCCACCAGGTGGGCAGGCGATAATGAAAAACTGTTTTTT; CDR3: CATRWAGDNEKLFF
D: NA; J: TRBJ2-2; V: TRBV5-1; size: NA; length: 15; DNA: TGCGCCAGCCAGGGAGCGGGCCTGAACACCGGGGAGCTGTTTTTT; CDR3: CASQGAGLNTGELFF
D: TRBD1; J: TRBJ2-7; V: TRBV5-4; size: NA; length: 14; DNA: TGTGCCAGCAGCATAGGACAGGGGCAATACGAGCAGTACTTC; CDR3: CASSIGQGQYEQYF
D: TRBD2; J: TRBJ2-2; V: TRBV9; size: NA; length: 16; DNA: TGTGCCAGCAGCATACAGGGGCTAGCGGGGAACGGGGAGCTGTTTTTT; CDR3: CASSIQGLAGNGELFF
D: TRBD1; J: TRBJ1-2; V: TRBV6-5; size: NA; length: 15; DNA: TGTGCCAGCTTCGGGACAGGGGATGGCTTCTATGGCTACACCTTC; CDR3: CASFGTGDGFYGYTF
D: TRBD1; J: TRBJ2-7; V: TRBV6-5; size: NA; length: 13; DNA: TGTGCCAGCAGTTCAGGGGGTTATCAAGAGCAGTACTTC; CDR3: CASSSGGYQEQYF
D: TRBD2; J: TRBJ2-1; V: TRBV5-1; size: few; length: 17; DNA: TGCGCCAGCAGCTTTGGACAGCGGGAGGTAGGAGGCAATGAGCAGTTCTTC; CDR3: CASSFGQREVGGNEQFF
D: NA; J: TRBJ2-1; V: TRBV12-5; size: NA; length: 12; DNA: TGTGCTAGTGGTTTGGCGGGATATGAGCAGTTCTTC; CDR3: CASGLAGYEQFF
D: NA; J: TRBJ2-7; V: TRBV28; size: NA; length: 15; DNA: TGTGCCAGCAGTTTAGACAGGGAGGCCTCCTACGAGCAGTACTTC; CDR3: CASSLDREASYEQYF